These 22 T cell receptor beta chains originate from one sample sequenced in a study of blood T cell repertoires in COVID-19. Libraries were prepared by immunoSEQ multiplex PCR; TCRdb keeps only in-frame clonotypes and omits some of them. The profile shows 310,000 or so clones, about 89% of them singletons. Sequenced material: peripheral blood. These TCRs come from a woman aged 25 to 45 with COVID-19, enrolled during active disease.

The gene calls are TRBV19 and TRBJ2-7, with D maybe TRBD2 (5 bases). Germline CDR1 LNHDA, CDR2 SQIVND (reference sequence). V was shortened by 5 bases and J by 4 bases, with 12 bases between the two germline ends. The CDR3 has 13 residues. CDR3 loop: CASSWGEAYEQYF. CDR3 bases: TGTGCCAGTAGTTGGGGAGAAGCGTACGAGCAGTACTTC. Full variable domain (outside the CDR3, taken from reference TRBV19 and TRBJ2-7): DGGITQSPKYLFRKEGQNVTLSCEQNLNHDAMYWYRQDPGQGLRLIYYSQIVNDFQKGDIAEGYSVSREKKESFPLTVTSAQKNPTAFYLCASSWGEAYEQYFGPGTRLTVT.

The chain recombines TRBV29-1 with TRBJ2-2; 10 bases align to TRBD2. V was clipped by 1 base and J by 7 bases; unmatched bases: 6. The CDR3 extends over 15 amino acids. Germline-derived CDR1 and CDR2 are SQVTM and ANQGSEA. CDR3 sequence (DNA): TGCAGCGTTGAAGGCCCAGCGGGAGGGGACGGGGAGCTGTTTTTT. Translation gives CSVEGPAGGDGELFF.

As DNA, the CDR3 is TGTGCTAGTGCCCCGCCGGAGGGATCTAATGAAAAACTGTTTTTT. Protein product: CASAPPEGSNEKLFF. The V gene is TRBV12-5, the J gene TRBJ1-4; no firm D call. Per the germline V gene, CDR1 is LGHNT and CDR2 is FRNRAP. Trimming left V 7 bases short and J 3 bases short, with 15 bases between. CDR3 length: 15 amino acids.

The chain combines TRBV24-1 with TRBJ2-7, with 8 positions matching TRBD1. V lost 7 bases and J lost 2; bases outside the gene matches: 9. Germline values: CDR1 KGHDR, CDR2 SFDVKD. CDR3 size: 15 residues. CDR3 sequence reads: CATSTSRQGTYEQYF. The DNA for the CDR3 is TGTGCCACCAGCACCTCCCGACAGGGGACCTACGAGCAGTACTTC.

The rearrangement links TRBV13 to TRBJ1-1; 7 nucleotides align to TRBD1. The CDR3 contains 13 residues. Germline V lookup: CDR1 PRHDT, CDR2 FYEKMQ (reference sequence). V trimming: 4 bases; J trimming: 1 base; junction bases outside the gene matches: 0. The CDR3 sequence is CASSWTGNTEAFF. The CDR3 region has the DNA TGTGCCAGCAGCTGGACAGGGAACACTGAAGCTTTCTTT.

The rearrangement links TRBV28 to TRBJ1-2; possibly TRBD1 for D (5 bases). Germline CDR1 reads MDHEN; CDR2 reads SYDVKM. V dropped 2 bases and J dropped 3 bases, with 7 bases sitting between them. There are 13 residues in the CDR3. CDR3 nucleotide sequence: TGTGCCAGCAGTTTAAGACAGTACTATGGCTACACCTTC. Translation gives CASSLRQYYGYTF.

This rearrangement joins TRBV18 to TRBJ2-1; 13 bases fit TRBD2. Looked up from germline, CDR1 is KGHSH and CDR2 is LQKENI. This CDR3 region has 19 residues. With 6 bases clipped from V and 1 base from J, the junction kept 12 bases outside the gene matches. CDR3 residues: CASSLGLAGLVPSYNEQFF. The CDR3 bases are TGTGCCAGCTCGCTGGGACTAGCGGGACTTGTACCTTCCTACAATGAGCAGTTCTTC.

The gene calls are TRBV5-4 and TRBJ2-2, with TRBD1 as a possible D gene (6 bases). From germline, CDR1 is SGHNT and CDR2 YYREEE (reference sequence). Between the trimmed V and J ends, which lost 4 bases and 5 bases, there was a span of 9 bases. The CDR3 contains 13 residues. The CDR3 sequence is CASSATGTGELFF. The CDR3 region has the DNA TGTGCCAGCAGCGCCACAGGGACCGGGGAGCTGTTTTTT.

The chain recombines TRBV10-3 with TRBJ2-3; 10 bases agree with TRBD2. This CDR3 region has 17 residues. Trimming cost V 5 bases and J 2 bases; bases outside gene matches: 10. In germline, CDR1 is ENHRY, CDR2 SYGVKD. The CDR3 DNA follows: TGTGCCATCAGTTTCAAGCCCACTAGCGGGAACACAGATACGCAGTATTTT. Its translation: CAISFKPTSGNTDTQYF.

Here the CDR3 DNA reads TGTGCCAGCAGTTTATTCCCAGGGGTAGATAATTCACCCCTCCACTTT. It is translated as CASSLFPGVDNSPLHF. This sequence joins TRBV28 and TRBJ1-6, with a tentative D call TRBD1 (6 bases). The CDR3 sequence is 16 residues long. Germline V gives CDR1 MDHEN, CDR2 SYDVKM. The V end was cut by 1 base, the J end by 5 bases, with 12 bases between.

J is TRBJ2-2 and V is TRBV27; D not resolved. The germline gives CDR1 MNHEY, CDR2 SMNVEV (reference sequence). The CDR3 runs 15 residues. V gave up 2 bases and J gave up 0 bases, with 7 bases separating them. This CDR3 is CASSLAEPNTGELFF. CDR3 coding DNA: TGTGCCAGCAGTTTAGCGGAGCCGAACACCGGGGAGCTGTTTTTT.

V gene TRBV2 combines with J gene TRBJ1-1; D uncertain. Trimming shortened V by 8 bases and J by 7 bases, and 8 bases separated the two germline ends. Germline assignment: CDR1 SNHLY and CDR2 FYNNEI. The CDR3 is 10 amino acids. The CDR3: CASVGSEAFF. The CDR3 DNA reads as TGTGCCAGCGTAGGGAGTGAAGCTTTCTTT.

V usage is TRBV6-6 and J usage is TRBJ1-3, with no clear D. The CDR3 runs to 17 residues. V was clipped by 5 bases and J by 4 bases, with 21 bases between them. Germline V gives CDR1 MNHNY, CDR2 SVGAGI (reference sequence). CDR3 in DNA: TGTGCCAGCAGTCCCTATACTCGACTGACTACCGGAAACACCATATATTTT. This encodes CASSPYTRLTTGNTIYF.

CDR3 region: CASRLPGGGQETQYF. The CDR3 DNA sequence: TGTGCCAGCAGACTCCCCGGCGGGGGCCAAGAGACCCAGTACTTC. V and J are TRBV28 and TRBJ2-5, with 7 bases fitting TRBD2. The trim removed 6 bases at V and 1 base at J, leaving 8 bases unmatched. In germline, CDR1 is MDHEN, CDR2 SYDVKM. The CDR3 runs to 15 residues.

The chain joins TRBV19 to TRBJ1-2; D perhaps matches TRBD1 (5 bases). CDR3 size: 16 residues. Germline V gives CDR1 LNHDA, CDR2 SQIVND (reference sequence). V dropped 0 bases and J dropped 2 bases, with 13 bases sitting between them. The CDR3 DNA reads TGTGCCAGTAGTATAGATTCCGGGACTGTCAACTATGGCTACACCTTC. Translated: CASSIDSGTVNYGYTF.

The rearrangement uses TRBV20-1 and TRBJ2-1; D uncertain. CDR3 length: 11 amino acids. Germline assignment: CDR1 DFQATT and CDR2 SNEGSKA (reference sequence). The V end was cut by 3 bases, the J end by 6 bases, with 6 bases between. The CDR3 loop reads CSASFGNEQFF. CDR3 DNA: TGCAGTGCTAGTTTCGGCAATGAGCAGTTCTTC.

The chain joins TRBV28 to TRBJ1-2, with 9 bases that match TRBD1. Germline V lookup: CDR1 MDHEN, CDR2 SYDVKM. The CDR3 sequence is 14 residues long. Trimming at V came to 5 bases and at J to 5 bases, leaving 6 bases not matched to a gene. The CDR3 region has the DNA TGTGCCAGCAGTATAAACAGGGGGCGGTATGGCTACACCTTC. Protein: CASSINRGRYGYTF.

In DNA, the CDR3 is TGTGCCAGCAGTTTCACTTACACCGGGGAGCTGTTTTTT. It encodes CASSFTYTGELFF. This sequence joins TRBV12-3 or TRBV12-4 and TRBJ2-2; D is ambiguous. V shed 3 bases and J shed 3 bases, with 5 bases lying between them. The CDR3 sequence is 13 residues long.

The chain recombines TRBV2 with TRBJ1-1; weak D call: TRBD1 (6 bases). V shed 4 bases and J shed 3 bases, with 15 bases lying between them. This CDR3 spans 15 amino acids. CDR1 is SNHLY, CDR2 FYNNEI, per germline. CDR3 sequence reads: CASSGTGTHDTEAFF. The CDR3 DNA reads TGTGCCAGCAGTGGAACCGGGACACACGACACTGAAGCTTTCTTT.

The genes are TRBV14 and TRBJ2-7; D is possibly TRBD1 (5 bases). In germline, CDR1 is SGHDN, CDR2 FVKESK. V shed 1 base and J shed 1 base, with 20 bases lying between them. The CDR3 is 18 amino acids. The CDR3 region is CASSQGPLGLRQSYEQYF. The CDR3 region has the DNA TGTGCCAGCAGCCAAGGCCCCTTGGGGCTAAGACAGTCCTACGAGCAGTACTTC.

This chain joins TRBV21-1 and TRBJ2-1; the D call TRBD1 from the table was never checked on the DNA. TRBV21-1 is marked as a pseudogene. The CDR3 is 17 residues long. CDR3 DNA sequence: TGTGCCAGCACAGGGATTTTTAGGACATTGAACTACAATGAGCAGTTCTTC. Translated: CASTGIFRTLNYNEQFF.

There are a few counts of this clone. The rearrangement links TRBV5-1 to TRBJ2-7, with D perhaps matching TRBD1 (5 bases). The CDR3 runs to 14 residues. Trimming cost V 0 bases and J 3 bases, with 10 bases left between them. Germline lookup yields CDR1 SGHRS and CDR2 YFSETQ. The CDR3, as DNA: TGCGCCAGCAGCTTGGCCGGGCAGGGCTACGAGCAGTACTTC. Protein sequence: CASSLAGQGYEQYF. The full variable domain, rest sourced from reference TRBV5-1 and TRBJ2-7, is KAGVTQTPRYLIKTRGQQVTLSCSPISGHRSVSWYQQTPGQGLQFLFEYFSETQRNKGNFPGRFSGRQFSNSRSEMNVSTLELGDSALYLCASSLAGQGYEQYFGPGTRLTVT.